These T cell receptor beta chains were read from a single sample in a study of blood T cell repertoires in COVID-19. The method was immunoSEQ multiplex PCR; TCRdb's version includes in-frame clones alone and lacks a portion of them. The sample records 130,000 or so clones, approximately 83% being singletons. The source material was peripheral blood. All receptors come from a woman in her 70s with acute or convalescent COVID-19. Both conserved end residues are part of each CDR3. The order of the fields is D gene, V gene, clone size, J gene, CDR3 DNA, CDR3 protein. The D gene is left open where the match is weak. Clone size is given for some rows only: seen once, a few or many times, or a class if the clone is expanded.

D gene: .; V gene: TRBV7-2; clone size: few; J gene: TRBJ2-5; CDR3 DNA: TGTGCCAGCAGCTTGACTAGTTTTAGGGAGACCCAGTACTTC; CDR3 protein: CASSLTSFRETQYF
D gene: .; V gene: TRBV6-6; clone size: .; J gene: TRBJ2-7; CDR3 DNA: TGTGCCAGTTCCGATGGCGGCGGTTATTACGAGCAGTACTTC; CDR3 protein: CASSDGGGYYEQYF
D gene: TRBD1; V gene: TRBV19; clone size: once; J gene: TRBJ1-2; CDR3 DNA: TGTGCCAGTAGCGGGACAGGGGGCATAAGGGGCTACACCTTC; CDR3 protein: CASSGTGGIRGYTF
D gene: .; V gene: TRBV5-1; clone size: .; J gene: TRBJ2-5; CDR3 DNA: TGCGCCAGCAGCTTGGGAGCGACGGGAGAGACCCAGTACTTC; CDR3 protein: CASSLGATGETQYF
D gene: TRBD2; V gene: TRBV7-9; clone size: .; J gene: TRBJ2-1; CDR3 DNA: TGTGCCAGCAGCTTAGCCATTAGCGGGGAGGGGAATGAGCAGTTCTTC; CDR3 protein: CASSLAISGEGNEQFF
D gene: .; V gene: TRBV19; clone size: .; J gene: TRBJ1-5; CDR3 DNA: TGTGCCAGTGGAGCCCGCAATCAGCCCCAGCATTTT; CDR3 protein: CASGARNQPQHF
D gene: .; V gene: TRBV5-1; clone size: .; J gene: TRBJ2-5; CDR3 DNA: TGCGCCAGCAGCTTATTGACAGCCCAAGAGACCCAGTACTTC; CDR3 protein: CASSLLTAQETQYF
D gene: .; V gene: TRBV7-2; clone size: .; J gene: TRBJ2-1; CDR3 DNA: TGTGCCAGCAGCTTACTTCATTTAGCCAAAGGCTACAATGAGCAGTTCTTC; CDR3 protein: CASSLLHLAKGYNEQFF
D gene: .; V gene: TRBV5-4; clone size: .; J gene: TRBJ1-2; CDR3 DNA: TGTGCCAGCAGCTTGCCAGGGGCTAACTATGGCTACACCTTC; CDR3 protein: CASSLPGANYGYTF
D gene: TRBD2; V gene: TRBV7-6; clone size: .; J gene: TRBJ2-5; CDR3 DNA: TGTGCCAGCAGCTTAGGAGGTGTTTTAGCGGGCGGGGAGACCCAGTACTTC; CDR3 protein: CASSLGGVLAGGETQYF
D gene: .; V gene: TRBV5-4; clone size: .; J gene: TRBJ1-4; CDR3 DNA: TGTGCCAGCAGCAGCACAGGAGCAACTAATGAAAAACTGTTTTTT; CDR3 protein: CASSSTGATNEKLFF